One and the same sample provided the 19 T cell receptor beta chains below, sequenced in a study of T cell changes during pregnancy in multiple sclerosis. The repertoire was sequenced with immunoSEQ multiplex PCR; TCRdb's copy has only in-frame clones and lacks some. The sample yields over 35,000 clones, around 90% seen once. The sample consisted of CD4+ T cells from peripheral blood mononuclear cells, taken in the third trimester of pregnancy. The source is a female donor with multiple sclerosis, enrolled in a pregnancy study.

This clone was detected a few times. The chain uses TRBV5-4 and TRBJ1-1, with a tentative D call TRBD1 (5 bases). This CDR3 region has 13 residues. Germline V gene sequence: CDR1 SGHNT, CDR2 YYREEE (reference sequence). Deletions cut 3 bases from V and 0 bases from J, with 6 bases between. CDR3 nucleotide sequence: TGTGCCAGCAGCTGGGACTTGAACACTGAAGCTTTCTTT. Amino acids: CASSWDLNTEAFF.

This chain joins TRBV29-1 and TRBJ2-1, with 10 nucleotides matching TRBD2. CDR1 and CDR2 from the germline V gene are SQVTM and ANQGSEA. V lost 6 bases and J lost 13; bases outside the gene matches: 9. CDR3 length: 12 residues. CDR3 region: CSVLGLAGDQFF. The DNA for the CDR3 is TGCAGCGTCCTCGGGCTAGCGGGAGATCAGTTCTTC.

This clone was observed once. The chain recombines TRBV28 with TRBJ2-4; the D gene is possibly TRBD1 (5 bases). V was trimmed by 2 bases and J by 7 bases, leaving 12 bases between them. Germline V gives CDR1 MDHEN, CDR2 SYDVKM. This CDR3 has 14 residues. The CDR3 is CASSLGPAGNIQYF. CDR3 coding DNA: TGTGCCAGCAGTTTAGGTCCGGCAGGGAACATTCAGTACTTC.

The gene calls are TRBV5-6 and TRBJ2-7, with D maybe TRBD2 (6 bases). CDR3 length equals 13 residues. Trimming took 3 bases from V and 4 from J, leaving 11 bases between them. Germline V CDR1 and CDR2: SGHDT, YYEEEE. The CDR3 here is CASSSPGLYEQYF. For the CDR3, the DNA is TGTGCCAGCAGCTCGCCGGGACTGTACGAGCAGTACTTC.

The rearrangement joins TRBV4-1 to TRBJ1-3; D remains unclear. Trimming left V 4 bases short and J 4 bases short, with 11 bases between. This CDR3 spans 14 amino acids. The V gene's germline CDR1 is MGHRA and CDR2 YSYEKL. Written as DNA, the CDR3 is TGCGCCAGCAGCCCAGTGGGAGGAGGAAACACCATATATTTT. This codes for CASSPVGGGNTIYF.

This chain connects TRBV7-9 to TRBJ2-3; 7 bases are a match to TRBD2. The germline gives CDR1 SEHNR, CDR2 FQNEAQ (reference sequence). CDR3 size: 16 residues. V shed 5 bases and J 4 bases; nucleotides not matched to a gene: 12. This CDR3 is CASSPELAWESDTQYF. Here the CDR3 DNA reads TGTGCCAGCAGCCCCGAACTAGCGTGGGAGTCAGATACGCAGTATTTT.

This sequence joins TRBV6-5 and TRBJ2-7, with D perhaps matching TRBD2 (5 bases). The CDR3 runs 14 residues. CDR1 and CDR2 from the germline V gene are MNHEY and SVGAGI. Between the trimmed V and J ends, which lost 6 bases and 3 bases, there was a span of 15 bases. In DNA form, the CDR3 reads TGTGCCAGCAGCCCGGGATCGTCATTCTACGAGCAGTACTTC. Translated: CASSPGSSFYEQYF.

The chain combines TRBV4-3 with TRBJ1-2; TRBD1 matches at 8 bases. Trimming removed 4 bases from V and 8 bases from J; junction bases left unmatched: 9. Germline V gives CDR1 LGHNA, CDR2 YSLEER. This CDR3 comprises 14 residues. CDR3 protein: CASSRGAGGRGYTF. In DNA, the CDR3 is TGCGCCAGCAGCCGAGGAGCAGGGGGCCGGGGCTACACCTTC.

The CDR3 region is CASSPRGAKNIQYF. The CDR3 DNA follows: TGTGCCAGTAGCCCCAGGGGAGCCAAAAACATTCAGTACTTC. The chain recombines TRBV19 with TRBJ2-4; D possibly corresponds to TRBD1 (6 bases). V was trimmed by 6 bases and J by 0 bases, leaving 9 bases between them. The CDR3 totals 14 residues. From germline, CDR1 is LNHDA and CDR2 SQIVND (reference sequence).

In this sample, this clone turned up once. The chain recombines TRBV2 with TRBJ1-2, with 7 bases lining up with TRBD1. Germline trimming cut 8 bases from V and 5 bases from J; bases unmatched to any gene: 8. CDR1 is SNHLY, CDR2 FYNNEI, per germline. The CDR3 is made up of 13 amino acids. CDR3 sequence reads: CASYRGQVYGYTF. CDR3 DNA: TGTGCCAGCTACCGTGGACAGGTTTATGGCTACACCTTC.

The V and J genes are TRBV27 and TRBJ1-1; the match to TRBD1 covers 11 bases. CDR1 MNHEY and CDR2 SMNVEV come from the germline V gene (reference sequence). CDR3 size: 17 residues. V trimming: 5 bases; J trimming: 1 base; junction bases outside the gene matches: 9. The CDR3 DNA follows: TGTGCCAGCAGTACCTACCGGGACAGGGGGAGGAACACTGAAGCTTTCTTT. It codes for CASSTYRDRGRNTEAFF.

The V call is TRBV5-1, the J call TRBJ2-5; 7 nucleotides align to TRBD2. CDR1 and CDR2 (germline): SGHRS, YFSETQ. The CDR3 length is 15 residues. With 0 bases clipped from V and 4 bases from J, the junction kept 6 bases outside the gene matches. The CDR3 sequence is CASSLGSGRAETQYF. In DNA, the CDR3 is TGCGCCAGCAGCTTGGGGTCAGGGAGGGCAGAGACCCAGTACTTC.

The count of this clone is one. The rearrangement joins TRBV28 to TRBJ2-5; a weak D match, TRBD1 (6 bases). There are 13 residues in the CDR3. Trimming stripped 8 bases from V and 5 bases from J, with 15 bases between. Germline lookup yields CDR1 MDHEN and CDR2 SYDVKM. The CDR3 loop reads CASGDRKTETQYF. The CDR3 coding sequence is TGTGCCAGCGGCGACAGGAAGACGGAGACCCAGTACTTC.

The chain carries TRBV28 and TRBJ2-1; 10 positions match TRBD2. Trimming removed 6 bases from V and 2 bases from J; junction bases left unmatched: 4. Germline V gives CDR1 MDHEN, CDR2 SYDVKM. This CDR3 has 15 residues. CDR3 in amino acids: CASRLAGATYNEQFF. The CDR3 coding sequence is TGTGCCAGCAGGCTAGCGGGAGCAACCTACAATGAGCAGTTCTTC.

V is TRBV2 and J is TRBJ2-7; 9 bases fit TRBD1. With V trimmed by 4 bases and J by 5 bases, 12 bases remained unmatched. CDR1 is SNHLY and CDR2 is FYNNEI in the germline V gene. The CDR3 runs to 16 residues. The DNA for the CDR3 is TGTGCCAGCAGTGCCCCCCGCGGACAGGGGTCCCACGAGCAGTACTTC. As protein: CASSAPRGQGSHEQYF.

The chain couples TRBV19 to TRBJ2-5, with 9 nucleotides matching TRBD1. With 4 bases clipped from V and 5 bases from J, the junction kept 11 bases outside the gene matches. The CDR3 is made up of 16 amino acids. Looked up from germline, CDR1 is LNHDA and CDR2 is SQIVND (reference sequence). This chain's CDR3 is CASSTGTGRIRETQYF. DNA of the CDR3: TGTGCCAGTAGTACCGGGACAGGGAGGATCCGGGAGACCCAGTACTTC.

The chain has TRBV19 and TRBJ2-5; perhaps TRBD1 as D (5 bases). The germline gives CDR1 LNHDA, CDR2 SQIVND (reference sequence). The CDR3 runs 14 residues. The V gene lost 1 base and the J gene lost 4 bases, with 10 bases spanning the gap. The CDR3 DNA follows: TGTGCCAGTAGTATAGCAGGGCCGGGAGAGACCCAGTACTTC. It yields the protein CASSIAGPGETQYF.

This rearrangement joins TRBV10-3 to TRBJ2-3, with 7 bases fitting TRBD1. J lost 4 bases, V lost 0 bases, and 4 bases had no gene match. The germline V gene encodes CDR1 ENHRY and CDR2 SYGVKD. The CDR3 sequence is 15 residues long. CDR3 nucleotides: TGTGCCATCAGTGAGTCCCCAGGGGGATCAGATACGCAGTATTTT. Its translation is CAISESPGGSDTQYF.

V gene TRBV5-1 combines with J gene TRBJ2-4; the D gene is possibly TRBD1 (6 bases). This CDR3 region has 13 residues. Trimming stripped 5 bases from V and 1 base from J, with 7 bases between. CDR1 SGHRS and CDR2 YFSETQ come from the germline V gene. Here the CDR3 reads CASSQGAKNIQYF. CDR3 nucleotides: TGCGCCAGCAGTCAGGGGGCCAAAAACATTCAGTACTTC.